The 9 T cell receptor beta chains below all came from one sample that was sequenced in a study of metastatic and nonmetastatic thyroid tumors (dated by TCRdb to about 2020). Receptors were amplified or captured by PCR. For sequencing, an Illumina HiSeq 4000 was employed. TCRdb trimmed public reads at Q25 via fastp, called clones via MiXCR and kept in-frame beta chains. The sample table lists roughly 81,000 clones, approximately 9% of them with a count of one. The ten top clones hold roughly 9% of the sample. Before undergoing thyroid surgery, none of the patients had been given any kind of treatment. The sequenced material came from blood. These receptors were collected from a female donor with papillary thyroid cancer or a benign thyroid nodule (not recorded which). Some clones in this sample may be carry-over from other donors' samples.

This clone was counted many times. The chain recombines TRBV5-1 with TRBJ2-7, with D uncertain. CDR3 length: 13 amino acids. V lost 4 bases and J 0 bases, leaving 8 bases between the germline ends. Germline V gene data show CDR1 as SGHRS and CDR2 as YFSETQ. The chain's CDR3 is CASSRTGSYEQYF. In DNA form, the CDR3 reads TGCGCCAGCAGCCGGACGGGCTCCTACGAGCAGTACTTC. Combining the CDR3 with reference TRBV5-1 and TRBJ2-7 gives the whole variable domain KAGVTQTPRYLIKTRGQQVTLSCSPISGHRSVSWYQQTPGQGLQFLFEYFSETQRNKGNFPGRFSGRQFSNSRSEMNVSTLELGDSALYLCASSRTGSYEQYFGPGTRLTVT.

The CDR3 region is CSARAGTSGVGTQYF. CDR3 nucleotide sequence: TGCAGTGCTAGAGCCGGGACTAGCGGGGTGGGGACCCAGTACTTC. The chain couples TRBV20-1 to TRBJ2-5; 13 bases line up with TRBD2. Germline V CDR1 and CDR2: DFQATT, SNEGSKA (reference sequence). The J segment lost 7 bases and the V segment lost 1 base, leaving 6 bases of the junction unmatched. The CDR3 is 15 residues long.

This chain links TRBV18 with TRBJ1-3; tentative D call: TRBD1 (5 bases). Trimming pared 0 bases from V and 4 bases from J, leaving 10 bases between. The CDR3 spans 15 residues. The germline CDR1 and CDR2 sequences are KGHSH and LQKENI. The CDR3 sequence is CASSPPREGGNTIYF. The CDR3 DNA sequence: TGTGCCAGCTCACCACCCAGGGAGGGCGGAAACACCATATATTTT.

This clone was recorded once. This chain connects TRBV20-1 to TRBJ1-5, with a tentative D call TRBD1 (6 bases). With 5 bases removed from V and 2 bases from J, the gap between germline ends came to 10 bases. This CDR3 is 13 amino acids long. Germline CDR1 is DFQATT and CDR2 is SNEGSKA (reference sequence). The CDR3 DNA reads TGCAGTGCTCCCGCAGGGGGCAATCAGCCCCAGCATTTT. Its protein product is CSAPAGGNQPQHF.

This clone was detected ten times or more. The rearrangement links TRBV6-1 to TRBJ2-3; D not resolved. Trimming removed 6 bases at V and 2 bases at J, with 12 bases between. Looked up from germline, CDR1 is MNHNS and CDR2 is SASEGT. CDR3 length: 14 residues. CDR3 region: CASSPGLVTDTQYF. The DNA for the CDR3 is TGTGCCAGCAGCCCCGGGCTTGTCACAGATACGCAGTATTTT.

This clone has a count of ten or more. The V gene is TRBV7-7, the J gene TRBJ2-5, with 7 bases that match TRBD1. This CDR3 spans 14 amino acids. Germline V lookup: CDR1 SSHAT, CDR2 FNYEAQ (reference sequence). V was pared by 5 bases and J by 5 bases, with 8 bases of the junction left unmatched. For the CDR3, the DNA is TGTGCCAGCAGCCCGCAGACAGGGTGGGAGACCCAGTACTTC. Its translation: CASSPQTGWETQYF.

The sample holds many counts of this clone. The CDR3: CASSPRGDQETQYF. The CDR3 nucleotides are TGTGCCAGCAGCCCGAGGGGGGACCAAGAGACCCAGTACTTC. V gene TRBV3-1 combines with J gene TRBJ2-5; the D gene could be TRBD1 or TRBD2 (6 bases each). Germline CDR1 LGHDT, CDR2 YNNKEL (reference sequence). The length of the CDR3 is 14 residues. V shed 4 bases and J shed 0 bases, with 9 bases lying between them.

There are many counts of this clone. CDR3 sequence (DNA): TGTGCCTGGAGTGTCCGCCTCGATCAAGGACAGACCTACGAGCAGTACTTC. Its protein product is CAWSVRLDQGQTYEQYF. V gene TRBV30 combines with J gene TRBJ2-7; D perhaps matches TRBD1 (6 bases). Trimming left V 0 bases short and J 2 bases short, with 20 bases between. Germline V gives CDR1 GTSNPN, CDR2 SVGIG (reference sequence). This CDR3 is built from 17 residues.

This clone was counted ten times or more. V and J are TRBV6-1 and TRBJ1-2, with D maybe TRBD1 (6 bases). Germline CDR1 and CDR2: MNHNS and SASEGT. Trimming removed 5 bases at V and 6 bases at J, with 10 bases between. CDR3 length equals 12 residues. The CDR3 region is CASSNQGHGYTF. CDR3 DNA: TGTGCCAGCAGTAACCAGGGGCATGGCTACACCTTC.